These 25 T cell receptor beta chains were sequenced from one sample in a study of blood T cell repertoires in COVID-19. Generated by immunoSEQ multiplex PCR, the TCRdb table keeps only in-frame clones and is missing some. The repertoire holds about 320,000 clones, with roughly 90% as singletons. Material for sequencing was PBMCs or T cells enriched from blood (not recorded which). The receptors derive from a man in his sixties who had recovered from COVID-19.

In nucleotides, the CDR3 is TGTGCCAGCAGCAAAGGACAGGGGGCGTACAATGAGCAGTTCTTC. Its protein product is CASSKGQGAYNEQFF. The chain employs TRBV9 and TRBJ2-1; 11 bases match TRBD1. V dropped 4 bases and J dropped 4; count of bases not matched to a gene: 4. Germline-derived CDR1 and CDR2 are SGDLS and YYNGEE. This CDR3 contains 15 residues.

This chain connects TRBV7-3 to TRBJ2-3; a possible D gene is TRBD2 (6 bases). This CDR3 is built from 19 residues. Germline-derived CDR1 and CDR2 are SGHTA and FQGTGA. V lost 5 bases and J lost 1, with 25 bases in between. CDR3 nucleotides: TGTGCCAGCAGCCCCCGATTTGCTTCCGTAGCGGAGGGCACAGATACGCAGTATTTT. This translates into CASSPRFASVAEGTDTQYF.

The chain has TRBV6-5 and TRBJ1-2, with TRBD1 matching over 10 bases. The V segment lost 3 bases and the J segment 8 bases; nucleotides outside the gene matches: 12. The length of the CDR3 is 16 residues. Germline V lookup: CDR1 MNHEY, CDR2 SVGAGI. The CDR3 loop is CASSYLLPGQGSGYTF. The CDR3 DNA is TGTGCCAGCAGTTATCTCCTACCGGGACAGGGGTCGGGCTACACCTTC.

The CDR3 reads CASSLADPGLEGTQYF. The CDR3 region has the DNA TGTGCCAGCAGCTTAGCTGATCCGGGACTAGAAGGAACCCAGTACTTC. The chain employs TRBV7-6 and TRBJ2-5; 8 positions match TRBD2. The length of the CDR3 is 16 residues. Trimming removed 0 bases from V and 8 bases from J; junction bases left unmatched: 11. The germline gives CDR1 SGHVS, CDR2 FNYEAQ.

The V and J genes are TRBV27 and TRBJ2-5, with D possibly being TRBD1 (5 bases). The CDR3 loop spans 17 amino acids. Looked up from germline, CDR1 is MNHEY and CDR2 is SMNVEV (reference sequence). V lost 6 bases and J lost 0, with 20 bases in between. As DNA, the CDR3 is TGTGCCAGCAGACCCTTAGACAGTACTCTTTACCAAGAGACCCAGTACTTC. Amino acid sequence: CASRPLDSTLYQETQYF.

The chain employs TRBV27 and TRBJ1-2; the match to TRBD1 covers 7 bases. Germline-derived CDR1 and CDR2 are MNHEY and SMNVEV (reference sequence). V gave up 4 bases and J gave up 4 bases; unmatched junction bases: 6. The CDR3 is 14 residues long. The CDR3 is CASSSKGAGYGYTF. CDR3 DNA: TGTGCCAGCAGTTCAAAGGGGGCGGGCTATGGCTACACCTTC.

The chain combines TRBV7-6 with TRBJ2-7; 11 bases are shared with TRBD2. This CDR3 comprises 16 residues. V shed 1 base and J 6 bases; nucleotides not matched to a gene: 8. CDR1 and CDR2 (germline): SGHVS, FNYEAQ. For the CDR3, the DNA is TGTGCCAGCAGCTTAGGTAGCGGGAGGGCCCTTTCCGAGCAGTACTTC. It encodes CASSLGSGRALSEQYF.

CDR3 region: CASSLTSGDTGELFF. The CDR3 DNA follows: TGCGCCAGCAGCTTGACCAGCGGTGACACCGGGGAGCTGTTTTTT. This chain uses TRBV5-1 with TRBJ2-2, with TRBD2 as a possible D gene (5 bases). CDR1 is SGHRS, CDR2 YFSETQ, per germline. The V and J ends lost 1 base and 3 bases respectively, with 10 bases between them. The CDR3 length is 15 residues. Filled out from reference TRBV5-1 and TRBJ2-2, the complete variable domain reads KAGVTQTPRYLIKTRGQQVTLSCSPISGHRSVSWYQQTPGQGLQFLFEYFSETQRNKGNFPGRFSGRQFSNSRSEMNVSTLELGDSALYLCASSLTSGDTGELFFGEGSRLTVL.

The rearrangement uses TRBV7-2 and TRBJ1-1; 7 bases match TRBD1. The germline V gene has CDR1 SGHTA and CDR2 FQGNSA. V shed 4 bases and J 0 bases; nucleotides not matched to a gene: 5. The CDR3 totals 15 residues. The CDR3 protein is CASSSTGEVNTEAFF. The DNA for the CDR3 is TGTGCCAGCAGCTCAACAGGGGAGGTGAACACTGAAGCTTTCTTT.

This CDR3 is CASSPAPLGTGPYEQYF. CDR3 nucleotide sequence: TGTGCCAGCTCACCGGCCCCTCTCGGGACAGGTCCCTACGAGCAGTACTTC. The chain carries TRBV18 and TRBJ2-7; 8 positions agree with TRBD1. This CDR3 comprises 17 residues. Germline V lookup: CDR1 KGHSH, CDR2 LQKENI. V was clipped by 3 bases and J by 2 bases; unmatched bases: 12.

The chain combines TRBV18 with TRBJ2-3; D not certain. The ends were cut back, 1 base at V and 1 base at J, with 12 bases in the middle. CDR3 length: 16 residues. Germline values: CDR1 KGHSH, CDR2 LQKENI. The CDR3 nucleotides read TGTGCCAGCTCACCACGGGTGAATCGGGGCACAGATACGCAGTATTTT. It yields the protein CASSPRVNRGTDTQYF.

This chain joins TRBV7-3 and TRBJ2-2, with 7 bases aligning to TRBD2. Trimming cost V 0 bases and J 4 bases; bases outside gene matches: 5. CDR1 and CDR2 from the germline V gene are SGHTA and FQGTGA. There are 16 residues in the CDR3. DNA of the CDR3: TGTGCCAGCAGCTTAACCCCTGGGGGGGTCACCGGGGAGCTGTTTTTT. Residues: CASSLTPGGVTGELFF.

This rearrangement joins TRBV5-1 to TRBJ2-3; 10 bases line up with TRBD2. Germline V gene sequence: CDR1 SGHRS, CDR2 YFSETQ. The CDR3 contains 17 residues. Trimming cost V 4 bases and J 7 bases; bases outside gene matches: 15. CDR3 sequence (DNA): TGCGCCAGCAGCCTGCGGAAGGCTAGCGGGAGTATAAATACGCAGTATTTT. Encoded protein: CASSLRKASGSINTQYF.

The chain is built from TRBV5-1 and TRBJ2-7, with TRBD1 matching over 9 bases. The CDR3 contains 15 residues. Germline-derived CDR1 and CDR2 are SGHRS and YFSETQ. The ends lost 2 bases at V and 2 bases at J; junction bases unmatched: 5. CDR3 protein: CASSLLRQGAYEQYF. The DNA for the CDR3 is TGCGCCAGCAGCTTACTACGACAGGGGGCCTACGAGCAGTACTTC.

The chain links TRBV6-5 to TRBJ2-7, with a tentative D call TRBD2 (5 bases). Trimming shortened V by 5 bases and J by 6 bases, and 14 bases separated the two germline ends. CDR3 length: 13 amino acids. Germline V gene lookup returns CDR1 MNHEY and CDR2 SVGAGI. DNA for the CDR3: TGTGCCAGCAGTAAAAATACGGGATCCGAGCAGTACTTC. Translated, it gives CASSKNTGSEQYF.

The genes are TRBV7-3 and TRBJ2-4, with 7 bases fitting TRBD1. Germline assignment: CDR1 SGHTA and CDR2 FQGTGA. After removal of 1 base from V and 5 bases from J, the junction contained 2 bases not matched to a gene. The CDR3 has 14 amino acids. The CDR3 sequence: CASSLIQGENIQYF. As DNA, the CDR3 is TGTGCCAGCAGCTTAATTCAGGGGGAAAACATTCAGTACTTC.

CDR3 residues: CASSQTGLAGVTGELFF. The CDR3 DNA reads TGTGCCAGCAGCCAGACGGGACTAGCGGGAGTCACCGGGGAGCTGTTTTTT. The chain is built from TRBV4-2 and TRBJ2-2, with TRBD2 identical over 14 bases. The CDR3 has 17 residues. V shed 3 bases and J 4 bases; nucleotides not matched to a gene: 4. Germline V gene data show CDR1 as LGHNA and CDR2 as YNFKEQ.

CDR3 region: CASTDSLAGGLIQYF. DNA for the CDR3: TGTGCCAGCACCGACTCCTTAGCGGGAGGGCTCATTCAGTACTTC. The rearrangement links TRBV27 to TRBJ2-4, with 11 bases aligning to TRBD2. Germline V CDR1 and CDR2: MNHEY, SMNVEV (reference sequence). The CDR3 sequence is 15 residues long. Trimming removed 7 bases from V and 9 bases from J; junction bases left unmatched: 11.

This chain uses TRBV5-1 with TRBJ1-6; 8 nucleotides agree with TRBD1. The V gene end was trimmed by 4 bases and the J gene end by 7 bases; junction bases not matched to a gene: 7. Germline CDR1 and CDR2: SGHRS and YFSETQ. This CDR3 has 15 residues. CDR3 in amino acids: CASSLTGAGNSPLHF. In DNA, the CDR3 is TGCGCCAGCAGCCTGACAGGGGCGGGGAATTCACCCCTCCACTTT. Looking up the rest from reference TRBV5-1 and TRBJ1-6 gives the full variable domain: KAGVTQTPRYLIKTRGQQVTLSCSPISGHRSVSWYQQTPGQGLQFLFEYFSETQRNKGNFPGRFSGRQFSNSRSEMNVSTLELGDSALYLCASSLTGAGNSPLHFGNGTRLTVT.

The chain joins TRBV6-5 to TRBJ2-7; 9 nucleotides agree with TRBD2. Germline trimming cut 2 bases from V and 11 bases from J; bases unmatched to any gene: 4. The length of the CDR3 is 12 residues. CDR1 MNHEY and CDR2 SVGAGI come from the germline V gene. Here the CDR3 DNA reads TGTGCCAGCAGTTACCAAGGGACTAGCAAGTACTTC. As protein: CASSYQGTSKYF.

This chain connects TRBV5-1 to TRBJ2-5; 7 bases line up with TRBD2. V was clipped by 4 bases and J by 1 base; unmatched bases: 7. This CDR3 has 15 residues. CDR1 and CDR2 from the germline V gene are SGHRS and YFSETQ. The CDR3 loop reads CASSPQGGGQETQYF. The CDR3 nucleotides are TGCGCCAGCAGCCCTCAGGGCGGGGGCCAAGAGACCCAGTACTTC.

This clone was detected once. J is TRBJ1-2 and V is TRBV28, with D hard to call. With 4 bases removed from V and 4 bases from J, the gap between germline ends came to 4 bases. Germline lookup yields CDR1 MDHEN and CDR2 SYDVKM. The CDR3 totals 11 residues. CDR3 DNA: TGTGCCAGCAGTTATCTCTATGGCTACACCTTC. Residues: CASSYLYGYTF.

The chain joins TRBV6-5 to TRBJ1-4; TRBD1 matches 8 bases. V was clipped by 5 bases and J by 6 bases; unmatched bases: 8. Germline CDR1 is MNHEY and CDR2 is SVGAGI. This CDR3 region has 15 residues. DNA for the CDR3: TGTGCCAGCAGTAGACGGACAGGGTGGGATGAAAAACTGTTTTTT. Translated, it gives CASSRRTGWDEKLFF.

The chain recombines TRBV2 with TRBJ1-5; D is unclear. The germline V and J ends were trimmed by 6 bases and 4 bases, with 10 bases remaining between them. The CDR3 is 13 amino acids. From germline, CDR1 is SNHLY and CDR2 FYNNEI. The CDR3 sequence: CASRAGRNQPQHF. The CDR3 nucleotides read TGTGCCAGCAGGGCAGGTCGAAATCAGCCCCAGCATTTT. Together with reference TRBV2 and TRBJ1-5, the CDR3 gives the full variable domain: EPEVTQTPSHQVTQMGQEVILRCVPISNHLYFYWYRQILGQKVEFLVSFYNNEISEKSEIFDDQFSVERPDGSNFTLKIRSTKLEDSAMYFCASRAGRNQPQHFGDGTRLSIL.

The rearrangement uses TRBV7-2 and TRBJ2-5, with TRBD1 matching over 7 bases. This CDR3 region has 15 residues. Germline loops: CDR1 SGHTA, CDR2 FQGNSA. After removal of 3 bases from V and 4 bases from J, the junction contained 8 bases not matched to a gene. The CDR3 nucleotides are TGTGCCAGCAGCTTTGACAGGGTAATAATAGAGACCCAGTACTTC. As protein: CASSFDRVIIETQYF.